This T cell receptor (beta chain) was observed in a study of T cell clusters in autoimmune cytopenias. Study-level information: TRB sequencing had a median around 52,000 reads and approximately 2,200 distinct clonotypes per sample.

This clonotype is deemed medium-sized by its frequency. Its antigen is undetermined. Some 38,000 genome equivalents of blood DNA were amplified for TRB. TRB was amplified by touch-down multiplex PCR, primer pools A and B combined. Reanalyzing the multiplex PCR reads, TCRdb keeps one entry per CDR3 protein, without DNA. The sample has 4,500 or so distinct CDR3 sequences. CDR3 size: 11 residues. Germline V gene data show CDR1 as SGHRS and CDR2 as YFSETQ. The study, taken as a whole, reports: Primary autoimmune cytopenia patients seemingly lacked the physiological T cell clusters found in healthy donors.

Sequencing was performed on peripheral blood. The chain joins TRBV5-1 to TRBJ2-5. The origin of this receptor is a human donor with an autoimmune cytopenia or autoimmune hepatitis (not recorded which). The CDR3 protein is CASSLQETQYF.